This TCR beta chain was identified during a study of CD8 T cells in ankylosing spondylitis. Study-level results: CD8+ cells made up the disease-linked clones, which were relatively rare in peripheral blood. Seemingly distinctive of ankylosing spondylitis blood was a TCR beta motif formed by eight highly homologous variants. A number of the motif variants had already been described in reactive arthritis synovial fluid and blood. Matched synovial fluid from ankylosing spondylitis patients was reported to be enriched for disease-linked clones.

Comment on this clonotype: Its specificity is not known. A much larger clone lies a single base off, so this may be a read error.

The TCR beta libraries were generated through quantitative 5'-RACE incorporating molecular barcodes. TCRdb fed the 5' RACE reads into MiXCR, producing one record per CDR3 protein. Of approximately 400,000 distinct CDR3 sequences listed, 26% are singletons. The CDR3 has 14 residues. V was cut by 4 bases and J by 3 bases, with 9 bases left in between. CDR1 MGHDK and CDR2 SYGVNS come from the germline V gene. The chain uses TRBV25-1 and TRBJ2-2; tentatively, D is TRBD1 (5 bases). The receptor comes from a male donor with ankylosing spondylitis. Sequencing was done on a sample of blood, either unsorted or a sorted T cell fraction (not recorded which). In nucleotides, the CDR3 is TGTGCCAGCAGTGGGTCAGGGTACACCGGGGAGCTGTTTTTT. Translated, it gives CASSGSGYTGELFF.